This T cell receptor beta chain was observed in a study of cytotoxic CD8 clonotypes in ibrutinib-treated CLL. General study points: Public clonotypes (which were uncommon) either contracted or remained stable on treatment. The study found baseline clonality above age-matched healthy donors, tracking circulating CD8+ T-cell counts.

About this clone: Antigen: not known.

This CDR3 is 14 amino acids long. Trimming stripped 1 base from V and 6 bases from J, with 11 bases between. Germline V gives CDR1 MNHEY, CDR2 SVGAGI. Sequencing was performed with immunoSEQ multiplex PCR; in TCRdb, only in-frame clones are kept and a portion is missing. The repertoire has around 70,000 clones, around nine tenths of them found once; the top ten carry approximately 3%. The chain combines TRBV6-5 with TRBJ2-3, with D perhaps matching TRBD1 or TRBD2 (5 bases each). This clonotype originated in a human donor with chronic lymphocytic leukemia. Sequenced material: PBMCs, taken after 12 months of ibrutinib treatment. Here the CDR3 DNA reads TGTGCCAGCAGTTACTATGGGGGTTCGGATACGCAGTATTTT. Amino acids: CASSYYGGSDTQYF.